This T cell receptor beta chain appears in the sequencing data of a study of OX40 agonist ivuxolimab in advanced cancers. Study results and limitations: No antigen was identified for the clonally expanded peripheral T cells. There was clonal expansion of CD4+ and CD8+ blood T cells by week 6 at 0.1 to 3.0 mg/kg.

Of note for this clone: The antigen is unknown.

V gave up 1 base and J gave up 2 bases; unmatched junction bases: 5. Germline CDR1 reads KGHSH; CDR2 reads LQKENI. CDR3 size: 16 residues. Repertoires were generated with immunoSEQ multiplex PCR, while TCRdb's copy carries only in-frame clones and drops some. The data hold some 78,000 clones, with about 91% observed a single time. The sample was CD4+ or CD8+ T cells sorted from blood, taken in a trial of the OX40 agonist ivuxolimab. The source of this sequence is an adult with an advanced solid tumor such as melanoma, head and neck, liver or kidney cancer. This chain uses TRBV18 with TRBJ1-2; TRBD1 matches at 9 bases. CDR3 protein: CASSPRQGVHNYGYTF. CDR3 nucleotide sequence: TGTGCCAGCTCACCACGACAGGGGGTCCACAACTATGGCTACACCTTC. Looking up the rest from reference TRBV18 and TRBJ1-2 gives the full variable domain: NAGVMQNPRHLVRRRGQEARLRCSPMKGHSHVYWYRQLPEEGLKFMVYLQKENIIDESGMPKERFSAEFPKEGPSILRIQQVVRGDSAAYFCASSPRQGVHNYGYTFGSGTRLTVV.